This TCR beta chain was recovered during a study of blood T cells in healthy people across ages. Study-wide findings and caveats: Older age coincided with a roughly linear decline in TCR beta diversity per million T cells. Naive T cell percentage by flow cytometry tracked strongly with beta diversity. Estimates of diversity drawn from one million T cells were considered underestimates.

For the second PCR, which ran for about 7 to 11 cycles, a sample-barcoded 5' primer and a J-beta primer mix were used. Via MiXCR, TCRdb re-called the 5' RACE reads, giving one row per CDR3 protein. Among 1.5 million to 2 million distinct CDR3 sequences, almost 35% were seen once, and the ten largest hold around 11%. About this clonotype itself: The antigen is undetermined.

The receptor comes from a woman between 25 and 40 years old in good health. The sample taken for sequencing was blood.

This CDR3 reads CASSQEGVAGADEQFF. The CDR3 coding sequence is TGTGCCAGCAGCCAAGAAGGCGTGGCGGGAGCGGATGAGCAGTTCTTC. The gene calls are TRBV14 and TRBJ2-1; 7 nucleotides line up with TRBD2. Germline CDR1 reads SGHDN; CDR2 reads FVKESK. The CDR3 runs 16 residues. V gave up 0 bases and J gave up 8 bases; unmatched junction bases: 10.